This paragraph reports one T cell receptor (beta chain). The specificity of this receptor is unknown. One base away there is no much larger clone; base qualities are not given. This sample was included in a study of shared clonotypes between healthy human individuals (TCRdb year 2020). A note on the overall study: The cohort comprised a couple of women and three men aged 18 to 49 years. Leukapheresis yielded between about 0.94 and 8.9 billion PBMCs per donor. Per donor, three plates each were used for CD4 naive and CD4 memory, two for CD8 naive, and one for CD8 memory. To estimate repertoire size and how much clonotype sharing occurs between individuals, the study deeply sequenced the blood TCR repertoires of five healthy adults. To increase sequencing depth and limit assay-specific biases, TCR repertoire library preparation and sequencing were carried out by different laboratories using diverse techniques.

The CDR3 sequence holds 18 residues, the cysteine and phenylalanine included. Only CDR3 DNA remains: 54 bases, in frame from the first base. The junction shows trimming of 0 bases on V and 5 bases on J, plus 17 bases between the germline ends. From the germline V gene, CDR1 is LGHNA and CDR2 is YNFKEQ. CD8 naive samples were obtained by positive selection for CCR7 among CD45RO-negative cells, yielding a CD45RA+CCR7+ population from which TemRA cells were excluded. Donors were healthy HIV-negative adults with no recently reported acute infections or vaccinations. Every donor was a Caucasian adult residing in Nashville, Tennessee, USA. Blood was collected by leukapheresis, and PBMCs were isolated by Ficoll-Histopaque density gradient centrifugation and then cryopreserved in liquid nitrogen vapor phase. Analytical flow cytometry was used to check the purity and quantity of each magnetically sorted T cell population. Genomic DNA was isolated from every sorted fraction and measured by UV absorbance on a Nanodrop 2000c.

Using the deep immunoSEQ assay, TCR CDR3 regions were amplified from genomic DNA by multiplex PCR. Extracted genomic DNA from each cell subset was spread evenly across all wells of several immunoSEQ 96-well plates, with each plate serving as a replicate. Each replicate PCR for sorted subsets received 150 to 250 ng genomic DNA, equal to about 30,000 T cell genomes. Purified libraries were measured with a Qubit 3.0 fluorometer, size-checked on a Bioanalyzer 2100, and measured again with the KAPA Library Quantification kit. A separate single-read 150-cycle Illumina NextSeq 550 flow cell was used to sequence each immunoSEQ 96-well plate. In the authors' own workflow: Because the immunoSEQ output held only junctional sequences and lacked quality scores, the filtering could not match the filtering applied to full-length reads. Sequences were annotated with PyIR, a Python wrapper for IgBLAST v1.9, and V/J genes and CDR3 were assigned using IMGT germline references. Reads were removed for weak V/J assignments (E-value above 1e-6), missing CDR3, stop codons, out-of-frame junctions, or ambiguous translated residues. V3J clonotypes were defined as sequences sharing an identical inferred V gene, J gene, and CDR3 amino acid sequence. To compute the percentage overlap between repertoires, the number of shared unique clonotypes was divided by the size of the smaller repertoire. Three approaches were used to assess repertoire richness: RTK rarefaction, the Chao1 estimator, and Recon v2.1 estimates of unobserved clonotypes. Generation probabilities for all TCRbeta clonotypes obtained by the gDNA method from a handful of donors were computed using OLGA. What TCRdb holds here is the immuneACCESS table cut down to in-frame rearrangements. Part of the clones is not present; checked against another copy, under half of the missing clones reflect an unresolved V gene, and the others are unexplained. From that table come the V and J calls and clone size; the DNA was used to work out D and trimming. A total of millions of clones appear in this sample, more than 85% of them only once. The ten top clones hold 1.7% of the sample.

General study outcomes and caveats: Compared with non-shared clonotypes, the clonotypes found in all four sorted-subset donors had higher generation probabilities. Larger estimated clonotype richness was generally found for naive subsets than for memory subsets. Across a few donors, roughly 5.1% of naive CD4, approximately 3.6% of naive CD8, 2% to 2.5% of memory CD4, and over 0.35% of memory CD8 clonotypes were shared. Pairwise subsampling indicated that sequencing depth was expected to affect the degree of clonotype sharing among donors. Sampling was restricted to blood, and TCR repertoires in tissue are likely to differ from TCR repertoires in blood. The small number of donors limited the genetic and exposure-history diversity represented. Incomplete sequencing was indicated by rarefaction of sorted-subset datasets, despite the large sequencing depth.

The specimen sequenced was naive CD8+ T cells from PBMCs. The sample's cell subset or site label, decoded: CD45RA+CCR7+. The sequence came from a man between 18 and 35 years old in good health. Some clones in this sample may be carry-over from other donors' samples. The chain is encoded by TRBV4-2 joined to TRBJ2-6; TRBD1 could be the D gene, as 5 bases match. The DNA sequence is given as TGTGCCAGCAGCCAAGATCACTCTGGGGCTGATCGGGCCAACGTCCTGACTTTC. This codes for CASSQDHSGADRANVLTF.